This TCR beta chain was retrieved from a study of human T cells and chemical hapten exposure. This clonotype was seen more than once but under ten times. This CDR3 contains 15 residues. Germline-derived CDR1 and CDR2 are SGHVS and FQNEAQ. V was pared by 2 bases and J by 7 bases, with 17 bases between. A single record per CDR3 protein comes from TCRdb applying MiXCR to the RACE reads. The table lists some 120,000 distinct CDR3 sequences, about 12% of them singletons. Stated time point: patch test 1, 2 weeks after DPC sensitization. As for treatment: therapeutic diphenylcyclopropenone sensitization with weekly scalp DPC.

This TCR was recovered from a woman between 50 and 59 years old with alopecia areata. Some clones in this sample may be carry-over from other donors' samples. Sample: whole blood, taken in connection with sensitization to the hapten diphenylcyclopropenone (DPC). The rearrangement joins TRBV7-8 to TRBJ2-5; no reliable D call. The CDR3 DNA is TGTGCCAGCAGCTTAATGGGCCCTGAGATGGGGACCCAGTACTTC. As protein: CASSLMGPEMGTQYF.